Listed below are T cell receptor beta chains from one sample, sequenced in a study of read filtering for tumor transcriptome and immune sequencing. A single record per CDR3 protein comes from TCRdb applying MiXCR to the reads. The data contain some 25,000 distinct CDR3 sequences, less than 25% of them seen just once; the ten biggest clones take up about a sixth. The sequencing input was a population of CD138-negative cells sorted from bone marrow. The receptors here all came from a donor aged 40 or over with multiple myeloma. Both conserved end residues are part of each CDR3. D genes are given only for firm matches. Not all rows give a size; the values are once, few, many and, for expanded clones, a class.

V,D,size,J,CDR3,DNA
TRBV20-1,-,many,TRBJ2-3,CSVKAEVGSTDTQYF,TGCAGTGTCAAAGCCGAGGTGGGCTCCACAGATACGCAGTATTTT
TRBV7-2,TRBD1,few,TRBJ1-2,CASSPSGTGYIYGYTF,TGTGCCAGCAGCCCGTCCGGGACAGGGTATATCTATGGCTACACCTTC
TRBV2,-,many,TRBJ2-3,CASSLLPDTQYF,TGTGCCAGCAGCCTATTACCAGATACGCAGTATTTT
TRBV4-2,-,-,TRBJ1-1,CASGRDMNTEALF,TGTGCCAGCGGCCGGGACATGAACACTGAAGCTTTGTTT
TRBV28,-,many,TRBJ2-7,CASSVTYEQYF,TGTGCCAGCAGTGTCACCTACGAGCAGTACTTC
TRBV4-1,-,many,TRBJ2-1,CASSQAFLGARNEQFF,TGCGCCAGCAGCCAAGCCTTTCTGGGGGCGCGGAATGAGCAGTTCTTC
TRBV29-1,TRBD2,many,TRBJ2-1,CSADSSGIYNEQFF,TGCAGCGCTGACTCTAGCGGGATCTACAATGAGCAGTTCTTC
TRBV2,-,many,TRBJ2-2,CASSLEAGELFF,TGTGCCAGCAGTCTGGAAGCCGGGGAGCTGTTTTTT
TRBV12-3/TRBV12-4,TRBD2,many,TRBJ2-2,CASLEGGLALANTGELFF,TGTGCCAGCCTCGAGGGCGGACTAGCGCTCGCGAACACCGGGGAGCTGTTTTTT
TRBV9,TRBD2,many,TRBJ2-1,CASSSQGAGVRRDEQFF,TGTGCCAGCAGCTCCCAAGGAGCGGGAGTTCGAAGGGATGAGCAGTTCTTC
TRBV7-2,-,many,TRBJ2-5,CASSLGSGYGETQYF,TGTGCCAGCAGCTTAGGGAGCGGGTATGGAGAGACCCAGTACTTC
TRBV28,TRBD2,-,TRBJ2-1,CASSKSLAGDNEQFF,TGTGCCAGCAGTAAGTCCCTAGCGGGAGACAATGAGCAGTTCTTC
TRBV6-5,TRBD1,few,TRBJ1-2,CASSYHRGRDYGYTF,TGTGCCAGCAGTTACCACAGGGGAAGGGACTATGGCTACACCTTC
TRBV12-3/TRBV12-4,TRBD1,-,TRBJ1-1,CASPRTGSLEAFF,TGTGCCAGCCCCCGGACAGGGAGTTTGGAAGCTTTCTTT
TRBV19,-,-,TRBJ2-5,CATSTEYQETQHF,TGTGCCACCTCAACAGAGTACCAAGAGACCCAGCACTTC
TRBV5-5,-,-,TRBJ2-1,CASSLVEDIYDEQFF,TGTGCCAGCAGCTTAGTGGAGGATATCTACGATGAGCAGTTCTTC
TRBV7-9,-,many,TRBJ2-1,CASTGWNEQFF,TGTGCCAGCACAGGATGGAATGAGCAGTTCTTC
TRBV18,-,few,TRBJ2-5,CASSRGERTKGETQYF,TGTGCCAGCTCTCGGGGCGAGCGGACAAAGGGGGAGACCCAGTACTTC
TRBV6-5,-,many,TRBJ2-7,CASSSPGLSPFPEQYF,TGTGCCAGCAGTTCCCCCGGACTAAGCCCTTTCCCCGAGCAGTACTTC
TRBV11-2,-,medium-sized,TRBJ2-7,CASSLDLGGGYYEQYF,TGTGCCAGCAGCTTAGATTTGGGCGGAGGGTACTACGAGCAGTACTTC
TRBV28,-,many,TRBJ2-1,CASSPLRGRYEQFF,TGTGCCAGCAGTCCGCTTAGAGGAAGATATGAGCAGTTCTTC
TRBV28,-,many,TRBJ1-4,CASSPHAPGSEKLFF,TGTGCCAGCAGTCCACACGCTCCCGGGAGTGAAAAACTGTTTTTT
TRBV27,-,many,TRBJ2-3,CASSLGASTDTQYF,TGTGCCAGCAGTTTGGGGGCCAGCACAGATACGCAGTATTTT
TRBV29-1,-,-,TRBJ2-1,CSADRDSYNEQFF,TGCAGCGCCGACCGGGACTCCTACAATGAGCAGTTCTTC
TRBV2,-,few,TRBJ2-7,CASSVKIEQYF,TGTGCCAGCAGTGTGAAGATCGAGCAGTACTTC
TRBV12-3/TRBV12-4,TRBD2,many,TRBJ2-1,CASSPRLAGGPGHEQFF,TGTGCCAGCAGTCCGCGACTAGCGGGAGGGCCGGGGCATGAGCAGTTCTTC
TRBV9,-,many,TRBJ2-1,CASSLPVTQPTNNEQFF,TGTGCCAGCAGCTTGCCCGTGACCCAACCCACCAACAATGAGCAGTTCTTC
TRBV19,TRBD2,many,TRBJ2-1,CASTPSFLTSGRGEQFF,TGTGCCAGTACTCCCTCCTTTTTGACTAGCGGGAGGGGTGAGCAGTTCTTC
TRBV29-1,TRBD2,many,TRBJ2-1,CSVEGPLGLAGTNEQFF,TGCAGCGTTGAAGGGCCTTTGGGGCTAGCGGGAACCAATGAGCAGTTCTTC
TRBV29-1,-,many,TRBJ1-1,CSVEGGREAFF,TGCAGCGTTGAGGGCGGGCGTGAAGCTTTCTTT
TRBV19,-,large,TRBJ2-1,CASSIEGSYNEQFF,TGTGCCAGTAGTATAGAGGGTAGCTACAATGAGCAGTTCTTC
TRBV7-9,-,many,TRBJ1-1,CASTPGDHTEAFF,TGTGCCAGCACCCCAGGGGATCACACTGAAGCTTTCTTT
TRBV19,TRBD1,-,TRBJ1-5,CASSTPGQGAGNQPQHF,TGTGCCAGTAGTACGCCGGGACAGGGGGCTGGCAATCAGCCCCAGCATTTT
TRBV4-1,TRBD1,many,TRBJ2-5,CASSQPGGMQETQYF,TGCGCCAGCAGCCAACCAGGGGGCATGCAAGAGACCCAGTACTTC
TRBV7-9,-,many,TRBJ2-7,CASSTQGWFHEQYF,TGTGCCAGCAGCACCCAAGGGTGGTTCCACGAGCAGTACTTC
TRBV29-1,TRBD2,medium-sized,TRBJ2-1,CSTGLAYNEQFF,TGCAGCACCGGACTAGCCTACAATGAGCAGTTCTTC
TRBV6-4,TRBD2,medium-sized,TRBJ2-1,CASSPIAGLNEQFF,TGTGCCAGCAGTCCGATAGCGGGCCTAAATGAGCAGTTCTTC
TRBV6-2/TRBV6-3,-,many,TRBJ2-5,CASSPVGAAIQYF,TGTGCCAGCAGTCCGGTCGGGGCGGCAATCCAGTACTTC
TRBV5-1,-,many,TRBJ1-1,CASKLGANTEAFF,TGCGCCAGCAAACTAGGGGCGAACACTGAAGCTTTCTTT
TRBV7-9,TRBD1,many,TRBJ2-7,CASSLAGTGVFWYF,TGTGCCAGCAGCTTAGCCGGGACAGGGGTTTTCTGGTACTTC
TRBV7-8,TRBD2,many,TRBJ2-5,CASSLRPSGSWETQYF,TGTGCCAGCAGCTTAAGGCCTAGCGGGAGTTGGGAGACCCAGTACTTC
TRBV11-2,TRBD1,many,TRBJ2-2,CASSGASGGTGELFF,TGTGCCAGCAGTGGAGCTTCAGGGGGCACCGGGGAGCTGTTTTTT
TRBV5-4,TRBD1,many,TRBJ2-5,CASSLATGVSETQYF,TGTGCCAGCAGCTTGGCGACAGGGGTATCGGAGACCCAGTACTTC
TRBV11-2,TRBD2,many,TRBJ2-1,CAILIGASGRSSYNEQFF,TGTGCCATCCTAATCGGGGCTAGCGGGAGGAGCTCCTACAATGAGCAGTTCTTC
TRBV9,-,-,TRBJ2-6,CVSSVPRDYSGANVLTF,TGTGTCAGCAGTGTCCCCAGGGATTACTCTGGGGCCAACGTCCTGACTTTC
TRBV30,-,many,TRBJ2-7,CAWSPQSRSSYEQYF,TGTGCCTGGAGCCCCCAAAGTCGAAGCTCCTACGAGCAGTACTTC
TRBV7-6,TRBD2,-,TRBJ2-1,CASSLTAGGLNEQF,TGTGCCAGCAGCTTAACGGCGGGAGGCTTGAATGAGCAGTTC
TRBV20-1,TRBD2,many,TRBJ2-1,CSAPIAGGTYNEQFF,TGCAGTGCACCAATAGCGGGGGGGACCTACAATGAGCAGTTCTTC
TRBV24-1,-,-,TRBJ2-1,CATSDLVGGRGFNEQFF,TGTGCCACCAGTGATCTGGTGGGGGGCCGGGGATTCAATGAGCAGTTCTTC
TRBV2,-,many,TRBJ2-2,CASSDTGNTGELFF,TGTGCCAGCAGTGACACAGGAAACACCGGGGAGCTGTTTTTT